This TCR beta chain came from a study of T cells in Graves' hyperthyroidism and ophthalmopathy. In this sample, this clonotype turned up many times. RNA transcripts gave rise to amplified TCR beta CDR3 regions. When the TCR CDR3 underwent first-round RT-PCR, the HTBI primer set was used. In TCRdb, the multiplex PCR reads were re-called with MiXCR into one record per CDR3 protein. The repertoire holds some 300,000 distinct CDR3 sequences, with roughly an eighth as singletons. This CDR3 contains 13 residues. Trimming removed 0 bases at V and 12 bases at J, with 12 bases between. Germline lookup yields CDR1 SGHVS and CDR2 FNYEAQ.

The chain recombines TRBV7-6 with TRBJ2-1; TRBD1 is a possible D gene (5 bases). The TCR originated in a middle-aged woman with Graves' hyperthyroidism. The sample was blood. In DNA form, the CDR3 reads TGTGCCAGCAGCTTAGCGGAAGGGGTGGGGCAGTTCTTC. Protein sequence: CASSLAEGVGQFF.